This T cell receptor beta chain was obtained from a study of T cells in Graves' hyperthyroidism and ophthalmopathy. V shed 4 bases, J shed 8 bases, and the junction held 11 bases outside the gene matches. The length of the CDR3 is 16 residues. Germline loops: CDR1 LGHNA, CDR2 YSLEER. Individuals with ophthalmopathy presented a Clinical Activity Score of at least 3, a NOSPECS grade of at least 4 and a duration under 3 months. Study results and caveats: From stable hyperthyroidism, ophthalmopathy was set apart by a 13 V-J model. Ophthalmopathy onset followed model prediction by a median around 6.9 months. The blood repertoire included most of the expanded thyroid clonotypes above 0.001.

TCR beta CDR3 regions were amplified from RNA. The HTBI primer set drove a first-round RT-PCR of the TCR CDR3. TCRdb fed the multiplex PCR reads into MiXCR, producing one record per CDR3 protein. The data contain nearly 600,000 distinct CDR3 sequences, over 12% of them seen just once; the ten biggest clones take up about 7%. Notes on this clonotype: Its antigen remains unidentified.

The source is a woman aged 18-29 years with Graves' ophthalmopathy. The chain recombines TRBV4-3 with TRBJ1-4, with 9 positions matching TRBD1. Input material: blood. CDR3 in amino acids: CASSRTPGQGGEKLFF. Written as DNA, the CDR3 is TGCGCCAGCAGCCGGACCCCGGGACAGGGAGGAGAAAAACTGTTTTTT.